A selection of T cell receptor beta chains follows, all from one sample in a study of T cell responses to AZD1222 COVID-19 vaccine. Assay used: immunoSEQ multiplex PCR; TCRdb lists only in-frame clones, some missing. Of 100,000 to 150,000 clones in the sample, about nine tenths were seen once. Sequencing used peripheral blood, obtained on day 0 of AZD1222 vaccination. The receptors were sampled from an adult in good health. The CDR3 runs from the conserved cysteine through the conserved F or W. D genes are given only for firm matches. Expanded clones get a size class; other rows say once, few or many, or leave the size out.

size: .; D: .; J: TRBJ1-6; V: TRBV30; length: 11; DNA: TGTGCCTGGAGCGGAAATTCACCCCTCCACTTT; CDR3: CAWSGNSPLHF
size: once; D: .; J: TRBJ1-5; V: TRBV6-2/TRBV6-3; length: 16; DNA: TGTGCCAGCAGTTTATTTGGCTACTATAGCAATCAGCCCCAGCATTTT; CDR3: CASSLFGYYSNQPQHF
size: .; D: .; J: TRBJ2-3; V: TRBV9; length: 13; DNA: TGTGCCAGCAACTCGGACAGCACAGATACGCAGTATTTT; CDR3: CASNSDSTDTQYF
size: .; D: .; J: TRBJ1-6; V: TRBV6-6; length: 16; DNA: TGTGCCAGCAGTTACCGTGGGTCCAGGGTGAGCTCACCCCTCCACTTT; CDR3: CASSYRGSRVSSPLHF
size: .; D: .; J: TRBJ1-4; V: TRBV19; length: 15; DNA: TGTGCCAGTAGGCCCCGGGGGGCTTCTAATGAAAAACTGTTTTTT; CDR3: CASRPRGASNEKLFF
size: .; D: .; J: TRBJ1-4; V: TRBV30; length: 14; DNA: TGTGCCTGGAGCTCCGGGTTCCCGGGAAGAGAACTGTTTTTT; CDR3: CAWSSGFPGRELFF
size: .; D: TRBD1; J: TRBJ1-2; V: TRBV5-3; length: 17; DNA: TGTGCCAGAAGCTTTTTTAGCCGGACAGGCCGGGACTGTGGCTACACCTTC; CDR3: CARSFFSRTGRDCGYTF
size: .; D: .; J: TRBJ1-5; V: TRBV30; length: 13; DNA: TGTGCCTGGAGTACCGACCTGAATCAGCCCCAGCATTTT; CDR3: CAWSTDLNQPQHF
size: .; D: TRBD2; J: TRBJ2-3; V: TRBV28; length: 14; DNA: TGTGCCAGCACTAGCGGGGGGGCGGTAGATACGCAGTATTTT; CDR3: CASTSGGAVDTQYF
size: .; D: .; J: TRBJ2-4; V: TRBV19; length: 19; DNA: TGTGCCAGTAGTATAGATCGGAACGCGGGGCAAGCAGCCAAAAACATTCAGTACTTC; CDR3: CASSIDRNAGQAAKNIQYF
size: .; D: .; J: TRBJ1-1; V: TRBV25-1; length: 13; DNA: TGTGCCAGCTTACAACCACCGAACACTGAAGCTTTCTTT; CDR3: CASLQPPNTEAFF
size: once; D: TRBD1; J: TRBJ2-2; V: TRBV19; length: 15; DNA: TGTGCCAGTAGTTCCGGGACAGGGGGCACCGGGGAGCTGTTTTTT; CDR3: CASSSGTGGTGELFF
size: .; D: .; J: TRBJ1-2; V: TRBV3-1/TRBV3-2; length: 15; DNA: TGTGCCAGCAGCCAAGGGCAGATTAATAACTATGGCTACACCTTC; CDR3: CASSQGQINNYGYTF
size: .; D: TRBD1; J: TRBJ1-5; V: TRBV30; length: 17; DNA: TGTGCCTGGAGTACAGGACCCGGGACAGGGATAAATCAGCCCCAGCATTTT; CDR3: CAWSTGPGTGINQPQHF
size: once; D: .; J: TRBJ2-1; V: TRBV30; length: 12; DNA: TGTGCCTGGAGTGTCTGGGGCGGTGAGCAGTTCTTC; CDR3: CAWSVWGGEQFF
size: .; D: .; J: TRBJ1-1; V: TRBV19; length: 15; DNA: TGTGCCAGTAGTACGATAACTACAGGGAGCACTGAAGCTTTCTTT; CDR3: CASSTITTGSTEAFF
size: .; D: TRBD2; J: TRBJ2-1; V: TRBV6-5; length: 12; DNA: TGTGCCAGCAGTTACGCCGGGGGGGGGCAGTTCTTC; CDR3: CASSYAGGGQFF
size: .; D: .; J: TRBJ2-1; V: TRBV27; length: 14; DNA: TGTGCCAGCAGTTCCCGGCGGTCCTACAATGAGCAGTTCTTC; CDR3: CASSSRRSYNEQFF
size: .; D: .; J: TRBJ1-6; V: TRBV7-2; length: 15; DNA: TGTGCCAGCAGCTTAGCGGGGACTGAAAATTCACCCCTCCACTTT; CDR3: CASSLAGTENSPLHF
size: .; D: TRBD2; J: TRBJ2-1; V: TRBV4-1; length: 15; DNA: TGCGCCAGCAGCCCTATGACTAGCGGATACAATGAGCAGTTCTTC; CDR3: CASSPMTSGYNEQFF
size: .; D: .; J: TRBJ1-2; V: TRBV4-2; length: 15; DNA: TGTGCCAGCAGCCAAGATGGGACACCCACCTATGGCTACACCTTC; CDR3: CASSQDGTPTYGYTF
size: .; D: .; J: TRBJ2-5; V: TRBV10-2; length: 12; DNA: TGCGCCAGCGGAGTAGCCCAAGAGACCCAGTACTTC; CDR3: CASGVAQETQYF
size: .; D: .; J: TRBJ2-3; V: TRBV9; length: 14; DNA: TGTGCCAGCAGTGACGACTGGAGTACAGATACGCAGTATTTT; CDR3: CASSDDWSTDTQYF
size: few; D: .; J: TRBJ1-3; V: TRBV28; length: 13; DNA: TGTGCCAGCACTTTCGACTCTGGAAACACCATATATTTT; CDR3: CASTFDSGNTIYF
size: .; D: TRBD1; J: TRBJ1-4; V: TRBV19; length: 11; DNA: TGTGCCAGTACCGTCCGGACAGGGCCGTTTTTT; CDR3: CASTVRTGPFF
size: .; D: TRBD1; J: TRBJ1-5; V: TRBV18; length: 15; DNA: TGTGCCAGCTCAGGAGGGACAGCCCCGATGCAGCCCCAGCATTTT; CDR3: CASSGGTAPMQPQHF
size: .; D: .; J: TRBJ2-7; V: TRBV5-1; length: 20; DNA: TGCGCCAGCAGCTTGGCAGGCTTAGTGGTGGCTTCCAGGGGGGACCACGAGCAGTACTTC; CDR3: CASSLAGLVVASRGDHEQYF